The present T cell receptor (beta chain) was sequenced within a study of blood T cell repertoires in COVID-19. Assay: immunoSEQ multiplex PCR; the TCRdb copy retains only in-frame clones and omits some. The table lists roughly 100,000 clones, about 72% of them singletons. CDR1 SGHTA and CDR2 FQGTGA come from the germline V gene. CDR3 length equals 15 residues. V was pared by 4 bases and J by 1 base, with 12 bases between. The chain combines TRBV7-3 with TRBJ2-3; perhaps TRBD1 as D (5 bases). The source is a man in his 60s with active or convalescent COVID-19. Material for sequencing was peripheral blood. This CDR3 is CASSSQAGRTDTQYF. The CDR3, as DNA: TGTGCCAGCAGCTCCCAGGCAGGGCGCACAGATACGCAGTATTTT.